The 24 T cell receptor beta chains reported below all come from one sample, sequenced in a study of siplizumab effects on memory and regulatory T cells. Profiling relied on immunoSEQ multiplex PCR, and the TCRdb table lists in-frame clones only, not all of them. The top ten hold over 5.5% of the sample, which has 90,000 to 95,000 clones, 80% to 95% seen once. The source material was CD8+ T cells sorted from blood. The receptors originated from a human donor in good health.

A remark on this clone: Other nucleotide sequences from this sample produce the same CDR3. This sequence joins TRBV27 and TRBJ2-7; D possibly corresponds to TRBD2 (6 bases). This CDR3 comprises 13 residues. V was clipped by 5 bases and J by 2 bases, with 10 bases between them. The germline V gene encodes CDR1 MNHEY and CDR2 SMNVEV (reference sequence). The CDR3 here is CASSRGTAYEQYF. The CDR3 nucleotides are TGTGCCAGCAGTCGCGGGACCGCCTACGAGCAGTACTTC.

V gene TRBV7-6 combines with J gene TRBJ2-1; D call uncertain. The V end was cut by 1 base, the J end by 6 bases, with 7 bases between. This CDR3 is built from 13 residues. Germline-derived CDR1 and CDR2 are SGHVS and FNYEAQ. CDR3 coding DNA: TGTGCCAGCAGCTTAGGCGCACCCAATGAGCAGTTCTTC. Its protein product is CASSLGAPNEQFF.

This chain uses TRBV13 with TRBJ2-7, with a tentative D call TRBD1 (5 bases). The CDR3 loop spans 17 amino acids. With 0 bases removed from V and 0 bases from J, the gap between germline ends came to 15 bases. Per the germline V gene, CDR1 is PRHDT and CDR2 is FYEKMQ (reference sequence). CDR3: CASSLGQGSASSYEQYF. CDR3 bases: TGTGCCAGCAGCTTAGGCCAGGGTTCGGCCAGCTCCTACGAGCAGTACTTC.

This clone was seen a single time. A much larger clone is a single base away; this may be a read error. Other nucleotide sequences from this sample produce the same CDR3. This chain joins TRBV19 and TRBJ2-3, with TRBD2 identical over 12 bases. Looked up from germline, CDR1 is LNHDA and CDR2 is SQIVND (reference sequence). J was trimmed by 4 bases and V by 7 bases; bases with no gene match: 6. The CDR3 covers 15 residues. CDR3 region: CASTLAGGAADTQYF. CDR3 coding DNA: TGTGCCAGTACTCTAGCGGGAGGGGCAGCAGATACGCAGTATTTT.

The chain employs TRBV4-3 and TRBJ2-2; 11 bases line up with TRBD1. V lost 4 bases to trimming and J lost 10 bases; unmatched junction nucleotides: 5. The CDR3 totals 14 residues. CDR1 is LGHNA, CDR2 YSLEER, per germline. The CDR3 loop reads CASSLGTGGEELFF. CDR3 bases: TGCGCCAGCAGCCTCGGGACAGGGGGAGAGGAGCTGTTTTTT.

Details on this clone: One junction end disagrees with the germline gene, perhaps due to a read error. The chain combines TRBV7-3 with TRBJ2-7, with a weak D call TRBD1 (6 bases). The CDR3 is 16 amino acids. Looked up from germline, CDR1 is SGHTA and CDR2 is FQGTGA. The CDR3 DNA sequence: TGTGCCAGCAGATTAAATAAGCACAGGGCCTCCTACGAGCAGTACTTC. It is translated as CASRLNKHRASYEQYF.

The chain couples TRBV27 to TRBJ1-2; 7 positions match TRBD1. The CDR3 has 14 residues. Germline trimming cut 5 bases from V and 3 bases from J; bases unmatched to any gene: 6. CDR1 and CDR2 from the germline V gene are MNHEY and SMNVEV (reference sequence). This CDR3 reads CASSRETGYYGYTF. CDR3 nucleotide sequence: TGTGCCAGCAGTCGAGAGACAGGGTACTATGGCTACACCTTC.

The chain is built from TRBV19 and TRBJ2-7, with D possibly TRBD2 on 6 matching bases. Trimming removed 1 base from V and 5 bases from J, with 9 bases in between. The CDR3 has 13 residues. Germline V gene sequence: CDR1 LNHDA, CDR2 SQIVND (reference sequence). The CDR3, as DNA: TGTGCCAGTAGTATAGTTGGAGGGAACGAGCAGTACTTC. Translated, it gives CASSIVGGNEQYF.

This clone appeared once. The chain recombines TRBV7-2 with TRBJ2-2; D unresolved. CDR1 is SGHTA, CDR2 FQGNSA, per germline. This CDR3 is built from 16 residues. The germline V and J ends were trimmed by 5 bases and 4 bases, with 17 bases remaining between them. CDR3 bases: TGTGCCAGCAGCCCTTCTTACGGCTCAATCACCGGGGAGCTGTTTTTT. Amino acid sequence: CASSPSYGSITGELFF. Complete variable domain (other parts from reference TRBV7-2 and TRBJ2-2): GAGVSQSPSNKVTEKGKDVELRCDPISGHTALYWYRQSLGQGLEFLIYFQGNSAPDKSGLPSDRFSAERTGGSVSTLTIQRTQQEDSAVYLCASSPSYGSITGELFFGEGSRLTVL.

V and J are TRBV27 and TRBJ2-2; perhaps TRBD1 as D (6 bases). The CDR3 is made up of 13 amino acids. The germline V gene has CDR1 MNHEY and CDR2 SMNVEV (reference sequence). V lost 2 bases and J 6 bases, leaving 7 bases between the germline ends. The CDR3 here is CASSLGGPGELFF. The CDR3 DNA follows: TGTGCCAGCAGTTTAGGGGGCCCCGGGGAGCTGTTTTTT.

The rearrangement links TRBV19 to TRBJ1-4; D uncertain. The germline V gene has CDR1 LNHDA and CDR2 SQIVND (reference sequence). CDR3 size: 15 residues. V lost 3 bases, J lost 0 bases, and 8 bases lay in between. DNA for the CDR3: TGTGCCAGTAGTATGTTGACCCCAACTAATGAAAAACTGTTTTTT. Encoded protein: CASSMLTPTNEKLFF.

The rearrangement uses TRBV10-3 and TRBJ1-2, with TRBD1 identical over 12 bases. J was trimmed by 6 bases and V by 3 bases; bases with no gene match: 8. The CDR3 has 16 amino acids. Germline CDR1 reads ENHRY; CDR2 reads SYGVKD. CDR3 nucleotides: TGTGCCATCAGTGAAATTCGGGACAGGGGGCCTAATGGCTACACCTTC. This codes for CAISEIRDRGPNGYTF.

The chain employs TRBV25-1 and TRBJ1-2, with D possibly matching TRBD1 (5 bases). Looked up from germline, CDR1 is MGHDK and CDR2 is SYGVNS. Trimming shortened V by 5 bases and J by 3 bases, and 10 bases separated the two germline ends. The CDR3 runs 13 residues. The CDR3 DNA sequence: TGTGCCAGCAGTCCGACAGTTTACTATGGCTACACCTTC. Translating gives CASSPTVYYGYTF.

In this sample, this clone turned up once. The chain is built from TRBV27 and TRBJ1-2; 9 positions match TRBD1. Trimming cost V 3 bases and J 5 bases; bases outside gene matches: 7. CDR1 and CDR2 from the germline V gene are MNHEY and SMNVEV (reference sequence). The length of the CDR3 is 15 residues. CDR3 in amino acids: CASSLTGGLHYGYTF. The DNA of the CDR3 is TGTGCCAGCAGTTTGACAGGGGGGCTCCATTATGGCTACACCTTC.

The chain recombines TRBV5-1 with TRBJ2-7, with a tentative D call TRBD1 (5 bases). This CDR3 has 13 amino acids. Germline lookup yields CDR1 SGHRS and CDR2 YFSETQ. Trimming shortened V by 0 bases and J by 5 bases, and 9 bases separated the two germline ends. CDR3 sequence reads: CASSLAVRDEQYF. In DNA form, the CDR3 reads TGCGCCAGCAGCTTGGCTGTCAGGGACGAGCAGTACTTC.

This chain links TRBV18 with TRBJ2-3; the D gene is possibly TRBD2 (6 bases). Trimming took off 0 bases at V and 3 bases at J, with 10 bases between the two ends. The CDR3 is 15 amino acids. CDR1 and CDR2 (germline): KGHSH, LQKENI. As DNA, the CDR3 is TGTGCCAGCTCACCACCGGGAGGCTTAACAGATACGCAGTATTTT. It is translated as CASSPPGGLTDTQYF.

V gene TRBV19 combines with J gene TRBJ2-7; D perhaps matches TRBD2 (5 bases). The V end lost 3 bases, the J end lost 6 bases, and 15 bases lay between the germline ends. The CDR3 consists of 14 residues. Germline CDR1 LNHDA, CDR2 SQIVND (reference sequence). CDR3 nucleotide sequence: TGTGCCAGTAGTATGACGGGGTTTCGTCCCGAGCAGTACTTC. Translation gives CASSMTGFRPEQYF. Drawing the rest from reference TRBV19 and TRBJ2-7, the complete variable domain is DGGITQSPKYLFRKEGQNVTLSCEQNLNHDAMYWYRQDPGQGLRLIYYSQIVNDFQKGDIAEGYSVSREKKESFPLTVTSAQKNPTAFYLCASSMTGFRPEQYFGPGTRLTVT.

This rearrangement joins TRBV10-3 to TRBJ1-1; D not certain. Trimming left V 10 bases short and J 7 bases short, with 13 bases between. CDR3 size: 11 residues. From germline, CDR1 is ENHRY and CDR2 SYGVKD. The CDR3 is CATLDLSEAFF. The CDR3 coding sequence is TGTGCCACCTTGGACTTAAGTGAAGCTTTCTTT.

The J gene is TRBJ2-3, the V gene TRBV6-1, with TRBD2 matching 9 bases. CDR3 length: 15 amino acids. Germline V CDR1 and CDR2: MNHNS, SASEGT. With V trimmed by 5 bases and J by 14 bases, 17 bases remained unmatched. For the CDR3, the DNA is TGTGCCAGCAGTAATAACCACTTTCTAGCGGGAATAGGGTATTTT. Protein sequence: CASSNNHFLAGIGYF.

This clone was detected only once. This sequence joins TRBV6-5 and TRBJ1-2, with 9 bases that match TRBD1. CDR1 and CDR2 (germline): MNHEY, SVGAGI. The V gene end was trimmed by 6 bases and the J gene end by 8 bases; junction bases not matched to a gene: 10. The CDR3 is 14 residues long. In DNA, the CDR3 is TGTGCCAGCAGCCCCGGGACAGGGCTGGGCGGCTACACCTTC. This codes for CASSPGTGLGGYTF.

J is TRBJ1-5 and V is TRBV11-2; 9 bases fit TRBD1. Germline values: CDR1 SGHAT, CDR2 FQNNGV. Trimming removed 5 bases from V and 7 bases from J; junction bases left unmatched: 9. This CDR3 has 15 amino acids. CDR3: CASSPGQGIGQPQHF. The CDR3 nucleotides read TGTGCCAGCAGCCCGGGACAGGGTATCGGGCAGCCCCAGCATTTT. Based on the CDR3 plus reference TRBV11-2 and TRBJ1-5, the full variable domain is EAGVAQSPRYKIIEKRQSVAFWCNPISGHATLYWYQQILGQGPKLLIQFQNNGVVDDSQLPKDRFSAERLKGVDSTLKIQPAKLEDSAVYLCASSPGQGIGQPQHFGDGTRLSIL.

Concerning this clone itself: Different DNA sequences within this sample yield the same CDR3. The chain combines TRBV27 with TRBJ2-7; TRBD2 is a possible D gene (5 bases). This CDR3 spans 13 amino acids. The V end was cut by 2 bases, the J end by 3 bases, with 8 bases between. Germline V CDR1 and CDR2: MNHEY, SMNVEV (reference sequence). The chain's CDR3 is CASSLGRGYEQYF. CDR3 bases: TGTGCCAGCAGTTTAGGGAGAGGCTACGAGCAGTACTTC.

The CDR3 loop is CASSQEYEQYF. DNA of the CDR3: TGTGCCAGCAGCCAAGAATACGAGCAGTACTTC. The chain couples TRBV14 to TRBJ2-7; D remains ambiguous. The germline gives CDR1 SGHDN, CDR2 FVKESK. This CDR3 is 11 amino acids long. Trimming took 0 bases from V and 4 from J, leaving 1 base between them.

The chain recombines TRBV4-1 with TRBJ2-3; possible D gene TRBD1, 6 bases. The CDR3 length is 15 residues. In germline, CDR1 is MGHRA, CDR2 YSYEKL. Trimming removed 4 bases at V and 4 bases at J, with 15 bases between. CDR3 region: CASSLSRSGADTQYF. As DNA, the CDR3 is TGCGCCAGCAGCCTGAGTAGGTCAGGGGCAGATACGCAGTATTTT.